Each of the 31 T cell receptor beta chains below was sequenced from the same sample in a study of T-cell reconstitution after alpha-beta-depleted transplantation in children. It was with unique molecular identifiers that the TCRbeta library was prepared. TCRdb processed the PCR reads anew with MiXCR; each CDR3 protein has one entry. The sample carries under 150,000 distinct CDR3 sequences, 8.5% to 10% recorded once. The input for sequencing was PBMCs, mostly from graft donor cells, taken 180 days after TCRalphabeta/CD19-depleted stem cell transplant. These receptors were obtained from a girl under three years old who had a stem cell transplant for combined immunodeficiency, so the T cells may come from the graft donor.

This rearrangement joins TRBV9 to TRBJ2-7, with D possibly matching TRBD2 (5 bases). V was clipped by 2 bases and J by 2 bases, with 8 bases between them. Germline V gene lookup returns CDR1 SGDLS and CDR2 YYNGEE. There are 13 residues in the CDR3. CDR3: CASSVGDAYEQYF. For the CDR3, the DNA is TGTGCCAGCAGCGTGGGAGACGCCTACGAGCAGTACTTC.

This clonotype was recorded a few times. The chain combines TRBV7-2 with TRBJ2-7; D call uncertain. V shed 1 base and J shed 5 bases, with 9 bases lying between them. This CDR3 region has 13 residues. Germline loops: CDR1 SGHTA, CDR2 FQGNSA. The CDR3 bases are TGTGCCAGCAGCTTAGTCGGTGGGGACGAGCAGTACTTC. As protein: CASSLVGGDEQYF.

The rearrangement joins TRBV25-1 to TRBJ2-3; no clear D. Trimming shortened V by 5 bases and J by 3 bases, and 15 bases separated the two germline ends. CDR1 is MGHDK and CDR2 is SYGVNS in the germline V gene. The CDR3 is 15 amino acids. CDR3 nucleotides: TGTGCCAGCAGTACCGAAGGTGTCGTGACAGATACGCAGTATTTT. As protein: CASSTEGVVTDTQYF. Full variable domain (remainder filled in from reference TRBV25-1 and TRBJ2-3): EADIYQTPRYLVIGTGKKITLECSQTMGHDKMYWYQQDPGMELHLIHYSYGVNSTEKGDLSSESTVSRIRTEHFPLTLESARPSHTSQYLCASSTEGVVTDTQYFGPGTRLTVL.

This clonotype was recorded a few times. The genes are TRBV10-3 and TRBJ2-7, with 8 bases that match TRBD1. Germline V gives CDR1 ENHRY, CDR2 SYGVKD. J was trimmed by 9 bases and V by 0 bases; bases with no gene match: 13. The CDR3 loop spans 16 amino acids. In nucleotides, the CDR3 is TGTGCCATCAGTGAGTCGCGGCAGGGGGCGCAGAATCGGCAGTACTTC. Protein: CAISESRQGAQNRQYF.

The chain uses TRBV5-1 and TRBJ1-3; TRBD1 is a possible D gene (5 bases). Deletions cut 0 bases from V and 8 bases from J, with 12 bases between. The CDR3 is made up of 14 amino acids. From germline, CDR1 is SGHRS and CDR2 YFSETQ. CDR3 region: CASSLDSGGDTIYF. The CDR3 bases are TGCGCCAGCAGCTTGGACAGCGGGGGAGACACCATATATTTT.

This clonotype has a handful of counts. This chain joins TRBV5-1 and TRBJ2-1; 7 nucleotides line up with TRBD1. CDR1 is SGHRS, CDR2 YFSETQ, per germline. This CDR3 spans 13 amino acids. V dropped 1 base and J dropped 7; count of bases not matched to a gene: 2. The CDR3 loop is CASSLRQGNEQFF. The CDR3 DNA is TGCGCCAGCAGCTTGAGACAGGGTAATGAGCAGTTCTTC.

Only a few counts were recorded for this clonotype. The CDR3 loop is CASSQGAGSYEQYF. The CDR3 nucleotides read TGCGCCAGCAGCCAAGGGGCAGGGAGCTACGAGCAGTACTTC. The chain is built from TRBV4-1 and TRBJ2-7; D possibly uses TRBD1 or TRBD2 (5 bases each). The CDR3 runs to 14 residues. Trimming cost V 1 base and J 3 bases, with 10 bases left between them. In germline, CDR1 is MGHRA, CDR2 YSYEKL.

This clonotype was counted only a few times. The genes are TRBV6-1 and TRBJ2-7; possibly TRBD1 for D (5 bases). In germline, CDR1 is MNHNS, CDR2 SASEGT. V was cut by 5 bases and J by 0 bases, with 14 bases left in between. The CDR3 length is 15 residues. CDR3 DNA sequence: TGTGCCAGCAGTCGTGGGGCCCCGTCCTCCTACGAGCAGTACTTC. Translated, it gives CASSRGAPSSYEQYF.

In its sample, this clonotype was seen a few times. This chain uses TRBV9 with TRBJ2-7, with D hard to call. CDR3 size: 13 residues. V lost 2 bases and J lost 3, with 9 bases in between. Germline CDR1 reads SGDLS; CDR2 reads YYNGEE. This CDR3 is CASSVELHYEQYF. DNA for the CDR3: TGTGCCAGCAGCGTGGAGCTCCACTACGAGCAGTACTTC.

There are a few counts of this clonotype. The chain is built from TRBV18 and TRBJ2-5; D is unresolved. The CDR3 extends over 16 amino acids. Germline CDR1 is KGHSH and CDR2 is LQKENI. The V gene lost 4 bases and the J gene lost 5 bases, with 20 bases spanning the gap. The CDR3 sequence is CASSQSILTHGETQYF. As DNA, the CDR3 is TGTGCCAGCTCACAATCGATACTGACCCATGGGGAGACCCAGTACTTC.

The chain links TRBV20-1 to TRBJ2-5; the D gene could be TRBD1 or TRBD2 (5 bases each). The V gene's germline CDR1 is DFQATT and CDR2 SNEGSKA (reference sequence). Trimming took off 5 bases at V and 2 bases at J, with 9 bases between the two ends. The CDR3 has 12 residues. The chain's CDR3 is CSAPGRQETQYF. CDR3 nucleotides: TGCAGTGCTCCGGGACGGCAAGAGACCCAGTACTTC.

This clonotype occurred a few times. CDR3: CSAQIRATGELFF. Written as DNA, the CDR3 is TGCAGTGCTCAGATCCGGGCTACCGGGGAGCTGTTTTTT. The chain is built from TRBV20-1 and TRBJ2-2; D not certain. Germline V lookup: CDR1 DFQATT, CDR2 SNEGSKA (reference sequence). V lost 5 bases and J lost 5, with 12 bases in between. This CDR3 spans 13 amino acids.

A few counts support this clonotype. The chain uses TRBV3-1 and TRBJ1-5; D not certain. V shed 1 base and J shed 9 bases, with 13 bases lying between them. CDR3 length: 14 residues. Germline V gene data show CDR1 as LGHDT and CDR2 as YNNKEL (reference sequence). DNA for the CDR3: TGTGCCAGCAGCCAAGCACGGAGATCATGGCCCCAGCATTTT. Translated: CASSQARRSWPQHF.

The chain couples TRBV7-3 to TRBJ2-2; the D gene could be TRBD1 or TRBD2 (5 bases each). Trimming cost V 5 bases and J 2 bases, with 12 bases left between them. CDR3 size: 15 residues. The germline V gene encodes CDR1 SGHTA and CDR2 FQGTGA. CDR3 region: CASSLSGPNTGELFF. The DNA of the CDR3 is TGTGCCAGCAGCCTGTCGGGACCTAACACCGGGGAGCTGTTTTTT.

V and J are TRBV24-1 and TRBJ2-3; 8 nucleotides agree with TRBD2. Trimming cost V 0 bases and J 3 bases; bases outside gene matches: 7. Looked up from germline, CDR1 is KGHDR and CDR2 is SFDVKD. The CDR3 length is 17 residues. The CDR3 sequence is CATSDLSKAGGTDTQYF. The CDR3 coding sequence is TGTGCCACCAGTGATTTGAGTAAGGCGGGAGGTACAGATACGCAGTATTTT.

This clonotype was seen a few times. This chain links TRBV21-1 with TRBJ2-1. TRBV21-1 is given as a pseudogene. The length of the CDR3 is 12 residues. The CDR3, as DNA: TGTGCCAGCAGCAAAGTGTGTAATGAGCAGTTCTTC. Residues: CASSKVCNEQFF.

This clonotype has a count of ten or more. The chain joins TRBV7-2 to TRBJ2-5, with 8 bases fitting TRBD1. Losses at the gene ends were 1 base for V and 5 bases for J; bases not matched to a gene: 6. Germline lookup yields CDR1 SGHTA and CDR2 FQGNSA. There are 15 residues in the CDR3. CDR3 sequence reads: CASSLVGDRRETQYF. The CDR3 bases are TGTGCCAGCAGCTTAGTAGGGGACAGGAGGGAGACCCAGTACTTC.

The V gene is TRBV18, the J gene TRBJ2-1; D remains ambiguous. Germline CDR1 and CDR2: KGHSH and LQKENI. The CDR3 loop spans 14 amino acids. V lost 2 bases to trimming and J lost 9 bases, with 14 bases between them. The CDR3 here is CASSPNREIGEQFF. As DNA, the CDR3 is TGTGCCAGCTCACCAAATCGAGAAATTGGTGAGCAGTTCTTC.

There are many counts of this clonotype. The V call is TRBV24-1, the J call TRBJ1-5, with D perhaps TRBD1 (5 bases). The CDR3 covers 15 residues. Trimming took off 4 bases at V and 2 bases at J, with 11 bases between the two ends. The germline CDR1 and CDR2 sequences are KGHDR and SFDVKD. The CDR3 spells CATSDGGTGNQPQHF. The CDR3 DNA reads TGTGCCACCAGTGACGGGGGTACGGGCAATCAGCCCCAGCATTTT.

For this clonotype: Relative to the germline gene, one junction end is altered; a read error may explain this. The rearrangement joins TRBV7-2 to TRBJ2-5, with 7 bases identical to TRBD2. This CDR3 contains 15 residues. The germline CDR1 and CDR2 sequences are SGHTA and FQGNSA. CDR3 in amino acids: CASSLAATFQETQYF. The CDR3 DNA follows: TGTGCCAGCAGCCTAGCGGCTACCTTCCAAGAGACCCAGTACTTC.

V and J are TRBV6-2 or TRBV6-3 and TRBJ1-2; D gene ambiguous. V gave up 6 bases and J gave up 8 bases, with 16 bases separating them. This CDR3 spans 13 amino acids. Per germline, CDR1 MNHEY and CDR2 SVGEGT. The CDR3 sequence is CASRFDIVLGYTF. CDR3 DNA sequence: TGTGCCAGCAGGTTCGACATCGTCTTAGGCTACACCTTC.

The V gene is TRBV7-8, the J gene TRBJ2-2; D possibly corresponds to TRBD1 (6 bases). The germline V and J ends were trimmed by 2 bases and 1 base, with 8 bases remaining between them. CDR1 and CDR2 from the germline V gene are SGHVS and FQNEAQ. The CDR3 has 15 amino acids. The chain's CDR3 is CASSLKQGNTGELFF. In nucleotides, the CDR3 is TGTGCCAGCAGCTTAAAACAGGGGAACACCGGGGAGCTGTTTTTT.

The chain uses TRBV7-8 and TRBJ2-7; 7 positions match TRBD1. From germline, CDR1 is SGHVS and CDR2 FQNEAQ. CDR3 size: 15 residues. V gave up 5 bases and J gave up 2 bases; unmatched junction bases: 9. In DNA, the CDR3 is TGTGCCAGCAGCGGATGGACAGGCGGCACCTACGAGCAGTACTTC. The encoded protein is CASSGWTGGTYEQYF.

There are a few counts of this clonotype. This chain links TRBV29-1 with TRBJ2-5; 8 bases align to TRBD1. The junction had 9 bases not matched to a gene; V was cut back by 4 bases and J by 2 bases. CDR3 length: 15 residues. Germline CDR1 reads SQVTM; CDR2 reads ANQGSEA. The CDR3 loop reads CSVVGRGLGQETQYF. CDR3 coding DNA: TGCAGCGTTGTTGGCAGGGGGCTGGGACAAGAGACCCAGTACTTC.

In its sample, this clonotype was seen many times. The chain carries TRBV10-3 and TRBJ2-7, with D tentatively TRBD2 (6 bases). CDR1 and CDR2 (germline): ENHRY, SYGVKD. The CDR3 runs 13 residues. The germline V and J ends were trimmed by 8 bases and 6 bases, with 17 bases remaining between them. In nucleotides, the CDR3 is TGTGCCATCTGCGGGGATCCTGCAGGCGAGCAGTACTTC. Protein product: CAICGDPAGEQYF.

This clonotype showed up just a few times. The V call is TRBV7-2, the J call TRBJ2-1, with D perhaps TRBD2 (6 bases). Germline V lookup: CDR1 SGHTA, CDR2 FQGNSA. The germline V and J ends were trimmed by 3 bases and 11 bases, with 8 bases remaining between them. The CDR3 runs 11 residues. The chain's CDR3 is CASSLAGKQFF. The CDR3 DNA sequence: TGTGCCAGCAGCTTGGCGGGGAAGCAGTTCTTC.

The CDR3 DNA reads as TGTGCCTGGGCGACAGGGATCGGTCAGCCCCAGCATTTT. It codes for CAWATGIGQPQHF. The gene calls are TRBV30 and TRBJ1-5; 7 bases are a match to TRBD1. Germline lookup yields CDR1 GTSNPN and CDR2 SVGIG (reference sequence). The CDR3 runs to 13 residues. Trimming took 5 bases from V and 6 from J; bases not matched to a gene: 7.

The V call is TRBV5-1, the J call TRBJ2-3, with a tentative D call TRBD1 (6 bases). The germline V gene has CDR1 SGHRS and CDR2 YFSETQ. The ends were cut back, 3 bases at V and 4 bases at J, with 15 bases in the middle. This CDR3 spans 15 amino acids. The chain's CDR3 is CASSSIQGSSDTQYF. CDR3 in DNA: TGCGCCAGCAGCTCGATCCAGGGGTCATCAGATACGCAGTATTTT.

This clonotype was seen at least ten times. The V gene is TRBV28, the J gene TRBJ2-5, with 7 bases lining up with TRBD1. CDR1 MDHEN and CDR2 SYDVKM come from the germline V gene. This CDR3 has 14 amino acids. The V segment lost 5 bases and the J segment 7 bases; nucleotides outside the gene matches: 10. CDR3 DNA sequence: TGTGCCAGCAGTCGGAGGACAGGTACAGGGACCCAGTACTTC. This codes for CASSRRTGTGTQYF.

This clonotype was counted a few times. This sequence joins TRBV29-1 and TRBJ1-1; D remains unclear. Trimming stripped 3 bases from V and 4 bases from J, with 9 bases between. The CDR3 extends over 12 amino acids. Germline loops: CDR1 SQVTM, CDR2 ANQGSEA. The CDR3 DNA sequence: TGCAGCGTTGAGAAGGGAATCACTGAAGCTTTCTTT. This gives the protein CSVEKGITEAFF.

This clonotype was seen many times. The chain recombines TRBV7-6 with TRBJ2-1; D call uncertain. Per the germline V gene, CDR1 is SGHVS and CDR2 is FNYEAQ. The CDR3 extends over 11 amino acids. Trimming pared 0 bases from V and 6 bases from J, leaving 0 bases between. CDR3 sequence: CASSLANEQFF. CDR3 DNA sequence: TGTGCCAGCAGCTTAGCCAATGAGCAGTTCTTC. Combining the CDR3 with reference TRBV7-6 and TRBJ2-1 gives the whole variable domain GAGVSQSPRYKVTKRGQDVALRCDPISGHVSLYWYRQALGQGPEFLTYFNYEAQQDKSGLPNDRFSAERPEGSISTLTIQRTEQRDSAMYRCASSLANEQFFGPGTRLTVL.